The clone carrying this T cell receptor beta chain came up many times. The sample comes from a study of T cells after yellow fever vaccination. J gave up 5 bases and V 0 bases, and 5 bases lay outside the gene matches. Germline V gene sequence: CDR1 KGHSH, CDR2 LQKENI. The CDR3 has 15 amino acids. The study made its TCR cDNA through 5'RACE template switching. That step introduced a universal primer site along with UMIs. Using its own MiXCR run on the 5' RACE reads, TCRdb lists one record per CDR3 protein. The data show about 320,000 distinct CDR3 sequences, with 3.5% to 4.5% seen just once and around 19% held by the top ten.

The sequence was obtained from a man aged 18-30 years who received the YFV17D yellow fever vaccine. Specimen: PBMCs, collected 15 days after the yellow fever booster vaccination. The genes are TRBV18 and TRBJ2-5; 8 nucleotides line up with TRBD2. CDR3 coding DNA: TGTGCCAGCTCACCACCGAGCGGGGGTCGCGAGACCCAGTACTTC. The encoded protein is CASSPPSGGRETQYF.